This record covers a single TCR beta chain. This CDR3 has 15 amino acids. Trimming cost V 3 bases and J 6 bases; bases outside gene matches: 10. Germline V gene data show CDR1 as KGHSH and CDR2 as LQKENI. This entry is derived from a study of blood T cell repertoires in COVID-19. Turning to the study itself: In each case, the material was cDNA or gDNA derived from T cells, B-cell-depleted T cells, or PBMCs.

Using immunoSEQ multiplex PCR, the repertoire was profiled, and TCRdb retains in-frame clones only, with some absent. The repertoire consists of 150,000 to 200,000 clones, with about nine tenths occurring once and the leading ten covering approximately 11%. The material sequenced was peripheral blood. The sequence derives from a woman in her fifties or sixties with COVID-19, enrolled during active disease. The V call is TRBV18, the J call TRBJ2-7, with 8 bases identical to TRBD1. The CDR3, as DNA: TGTGCCAGCTCACCCGCGACAGGGGTTATTAGCGAGCAGTACTTC. Translation gives CASSPATGVISEQYF.